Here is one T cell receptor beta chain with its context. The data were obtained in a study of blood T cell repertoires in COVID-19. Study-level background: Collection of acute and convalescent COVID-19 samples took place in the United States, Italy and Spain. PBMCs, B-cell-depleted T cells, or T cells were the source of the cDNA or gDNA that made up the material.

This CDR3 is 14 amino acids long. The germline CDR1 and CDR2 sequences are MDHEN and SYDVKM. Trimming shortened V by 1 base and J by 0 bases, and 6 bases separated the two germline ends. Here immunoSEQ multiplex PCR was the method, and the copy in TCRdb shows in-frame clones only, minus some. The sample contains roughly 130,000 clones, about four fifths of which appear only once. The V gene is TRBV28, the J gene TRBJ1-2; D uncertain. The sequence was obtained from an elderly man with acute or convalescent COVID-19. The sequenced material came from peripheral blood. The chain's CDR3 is CASSLLAANYGYTF. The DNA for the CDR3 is TGTGCCAGCAGTTTATTGGCAGCTAACTATGGCTACACCTTC.